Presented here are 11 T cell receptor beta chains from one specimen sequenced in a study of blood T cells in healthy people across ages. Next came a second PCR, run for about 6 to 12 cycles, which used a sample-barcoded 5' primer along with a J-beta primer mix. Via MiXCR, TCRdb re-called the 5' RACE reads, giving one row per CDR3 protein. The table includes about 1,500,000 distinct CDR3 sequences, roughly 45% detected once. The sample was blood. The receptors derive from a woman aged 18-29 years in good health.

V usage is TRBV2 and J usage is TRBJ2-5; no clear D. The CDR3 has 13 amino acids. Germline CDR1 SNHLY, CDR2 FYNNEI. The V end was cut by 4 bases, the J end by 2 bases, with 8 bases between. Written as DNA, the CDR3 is TGTGCCAGCAGTGGTTTCTCGCAAGAGACCCAGTACTTC. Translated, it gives CASSGFSQETQYF.

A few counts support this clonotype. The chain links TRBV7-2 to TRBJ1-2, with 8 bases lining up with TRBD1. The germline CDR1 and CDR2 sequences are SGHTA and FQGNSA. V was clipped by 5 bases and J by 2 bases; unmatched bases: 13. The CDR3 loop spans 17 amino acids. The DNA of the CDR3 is TGTGCCAGCAGCGATCCCGGCAGCAGGGGGCAGAACTATGGCTACACCTTC. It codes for CASSDPGSRGQNYGYTF.

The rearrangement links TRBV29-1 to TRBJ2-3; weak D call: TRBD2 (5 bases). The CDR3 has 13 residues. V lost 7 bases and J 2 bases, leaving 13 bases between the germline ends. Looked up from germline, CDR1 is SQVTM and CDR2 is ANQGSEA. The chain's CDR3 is CSGTGEATDTQYF. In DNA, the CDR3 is TGCAGCGGGACTGGAGAAGCCACAGATACGCAGTATTTT.

CDR3 amino acids: CSARETSGHYEQYF. In nucleotides, the CDR3 is TGCAGTGCTAGAGAGACTAGCGGGCATTACGAGCAGTACTTC. The chain is built from TRBV20-1 and TRBJ2-4; 10 bases agree with TRBD2. TRBJ2-7 matches the DNA end more closely, so the J call is doubtful. Germline CDR1 is DFQATT and CDR2 is SNEGSKA (reference sequence). CDR3 length: 14 amino acids.

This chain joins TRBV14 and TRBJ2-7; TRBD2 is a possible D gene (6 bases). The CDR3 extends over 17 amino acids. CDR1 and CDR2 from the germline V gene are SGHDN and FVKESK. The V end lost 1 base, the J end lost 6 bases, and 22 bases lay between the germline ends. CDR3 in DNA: TGTGCCAGCAGCCAAGTTGCTGTGAGACTAGGGTCTGGCGAGCAGTACTTC. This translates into CASSQVAVRLGSGEQYF.

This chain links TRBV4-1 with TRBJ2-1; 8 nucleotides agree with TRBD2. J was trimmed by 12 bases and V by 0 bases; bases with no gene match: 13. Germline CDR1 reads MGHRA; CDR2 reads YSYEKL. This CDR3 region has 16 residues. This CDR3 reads CASSQEVSGGPMRQFF. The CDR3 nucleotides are TGCGCCAGCAGCCAAGAGGTCAGCGGGGGCCCAATGAGGCAGTTCTTC.

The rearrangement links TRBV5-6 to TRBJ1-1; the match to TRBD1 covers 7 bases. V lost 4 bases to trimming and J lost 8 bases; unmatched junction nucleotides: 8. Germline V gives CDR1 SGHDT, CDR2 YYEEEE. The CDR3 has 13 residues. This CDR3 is CASSAQGPGEAFF. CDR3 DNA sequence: TGTGCCAGCAGCGCACAGGGGCCAGGGGAAGCTTTCTTT.

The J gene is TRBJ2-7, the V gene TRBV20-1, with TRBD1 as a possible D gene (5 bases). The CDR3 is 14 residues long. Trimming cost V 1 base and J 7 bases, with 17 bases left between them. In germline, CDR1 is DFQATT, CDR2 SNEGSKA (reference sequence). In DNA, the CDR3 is TGCAGTGCTAGAGCACGTGTCCCGGACAATGAGCAGTACTTC. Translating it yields CSARARVPDNEQYF.

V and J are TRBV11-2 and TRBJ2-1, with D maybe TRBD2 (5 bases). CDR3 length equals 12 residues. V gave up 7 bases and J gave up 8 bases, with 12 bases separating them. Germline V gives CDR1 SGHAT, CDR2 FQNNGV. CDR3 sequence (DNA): TGTGCCAGCATAGGACTCCCGGATGAGCAGTTCTTC. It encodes CASIGLPDEQFF.

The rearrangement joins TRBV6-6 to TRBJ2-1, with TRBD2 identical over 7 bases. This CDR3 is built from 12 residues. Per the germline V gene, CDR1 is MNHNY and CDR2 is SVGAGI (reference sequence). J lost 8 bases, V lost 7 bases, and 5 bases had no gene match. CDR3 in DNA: TGTGCCAGCAACTCAGGGAGGGATGAGCAGTTCTTC. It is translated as CASNSGRDEQFF.

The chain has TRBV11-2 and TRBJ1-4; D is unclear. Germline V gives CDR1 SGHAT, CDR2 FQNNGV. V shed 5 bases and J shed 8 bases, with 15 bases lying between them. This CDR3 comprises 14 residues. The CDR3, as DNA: TGTGCCAGCAGCGTAGGCGACCGGAGCGAAAAACTGTTTTTT. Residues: CASSVGDRSEKLFF.